This section outlines one TCR beta chain sequence together with its context. The antigen is unknown. The sampling schedule covered blood at baseline, cycle 4 day 1, and cycle 7 day 1. This sample is drawn from a study of OX40 agonist ivuxolimab in advanced cancers. Findings and caveats of the study: Clonal expansion from baseline to week 6 occurred in both CD4+ and CD8+ T cells. Compared with CD4+, CD8+ T cells on average had more expanded clones.

Libraries were prepared by immunoSEQ multiplex PCR; TCRdb keeps only in-frame clonotypes and omits some of them. The sample includes around 50,000 clones, more than 70% of them seen just once. V was clipped by 1 base and J by 4 bases, with 13 bases between them. Germline CDR1 and CDR2: SGHTA and FQGTGA. The CDR3 extends over 15 amino acids. This TCR derives from an adult with an advanced solid tumor such as melanoma, head and neck, liver or kidney cancer. The source was CD4+ or CD8+ T cells sorted from blood, collected in a trial of the OX40 agonist ivuxolimab. The chain links TRBV7-3 to TRBJ2-5; possibly TRBD1 or TRBD2 for D (6 bases each). CDR3 nucleotide sequence: TGTGCCAGCAGCTTAATGGGCGGAGGGGGAGAGACCCAGTACTTC. Protein sequence: CASSLMGGGGETQYF.